The 24 T cell receptor beta chains presented below share a single source sample, sequenced in a study of OX40 agonist ivuxolimab in advanced cancers. Sequencing was performed with immunoSEQ multiplex PCR; in TCRdb, only in-frame clones are kept and a portion is missing. The repertoire consists of tens of thousands of clones, with about 83% occurring once and the leading ten covering approximately 0.61%. The material sequenced was CD4+ or CD8+ T cells sorted from blood, taken in a trial of the OX40 agonist ivuxolimab. These receptors were collected from an adult with an advanced solid tumor such as melanoma, head and neck, liver or kidney cancer.

J is TRBJ1-2 and V is TRBV27; 12 bases match TRBD1. With V trimmed by 4 bases and J by 4 bases, 4 bases remained unmatched. Germline V gene data show CDR1 as MNHEY and CDR2 as SMNVEV (reference sequence). CDR3 length equals 15 residues. CDR3 protein: CASSSGTGGTYGYTF. The CDR3 bases are TGTGCCAGCAGTTCTGGGACAGGGGGCACCTATGGCTACACCTTC.

The chain carries TRBV5-4 and TRBJ2-5; 11 bases align to TRBD1. Germline CDR1 reads SGHNT; CDR2 reads YYREEE (reference sequence). This CDR3 is 15 amino acids long. V dropped 4 bases and J dropped 4; count of bases not matched to a gene: 6. The CDR3 DNA follows: TGTGCCAGCAGCCCCAGGACAGGGGGCGCAGAGACCCAGTACTTC. It specifies CASSPRTGGAETQYF.

CDR3 residues: CASSLKGAGGGELFF. The CDR3 DNA reads as TGCGCCAGCAGCTTGAAGGGGGCTGGCGGCGGGGAGCTGTTTTTT. The V gene is TRBV5-1, the J gene TRBJ2-2, with 7 bases lining up with TRBD1. Losses at the gene ends were 1 base for V and 7 bases for J; bases not matched to a gene: 7. CDR3 length: 15 residues. Looked up from germline, CDR1 is SGHRS and CDR2 is YFSETQ.

This rearrangement joins TRBV29-1 to TRBJ1-2; possibly TRBD1 for D (5 bases). CDR3 length: 11 amino acids. The germline V gene has CDR1 SQVTM and CDR2 ANQGSEA. Trimming pared 7 bases from V and 6 bases from J, leaving 12 bases between. CDR3 coding DNA: TGCAGCGGTTCAGGGAAAGATGGCTACACCTTC. This gives the protein CSGSGKDGYTF.

Of note for this clone: Other DNA sequences in this sample translate to the same CDR3. The chain employs TRBV5-1 and TRBJ2-2; 7 nucleotides match TRBD1. The CDR3 loop spans 15 amino acids. Germline V gene lookup returns CDR1 SGHRS and CDR2 YFSETQ. V lost 0 bases and J lost 1; bases outside the gene matches: 0. This CDR3 reads CASSLAGGNTGELFF. CDR3 DNA sequence: TGCGCCAGCAGCTTGGCAGGGGGGAACACCGGGGAGCTGTTTTTT.

The V gene is TRBV18, the J gene TRBJ2-5; 7 bases map to TRBD1. The CDR3 has 15 amino acids. The germline gives CDR1 KGHSH, CDR2 LQKENI. Trimming removed 3 bases from V and 0 bases from J; junction bases left unmatched: 4. This CDR3 is CASSPRTGNQETQYF. The CDR3 DNA reads TGTGCCAGCTCACCGCGGACAGGCAACCAAGAGACCCAGTACTTC. Based on the CDR3 plus reference TRBV18 and TRBJ2-5, the full variable domain is NAGVMQNPRHLVRRRGQEARLRCSPMKGHSHVYWYRQLPEEGLKFMVYLQKENIIDESGMPKERFSAEFPKEGPSILRIQQVVRGDSAAYFCASSPRTGNQETQYFGPGTRLLVL.

The V and J genes are TRBV5-4 and TRBJ2-2, with 7 bases fitting TRBD2. The length of the CDR3 is 16 residues. Looked up from germline, CDR1 is SGHNT and CDR2 is YYREEE (reference sequence). The trim removed 4 bases at V and 6 bases at J, leaving 12 bases unmatched. CDR3 sequence: CASSPETSPKAGELFF. CDR3 nucleotide sequence: TGTGCCAGCAGCCCGGAGACTAGCCCGAAAGCCGGGGAGCTGTTTTTT.

The V call is TRBV5-1, the J call TRBJ2-6, with D perhaps TRBD1 or TRBD2 (5 bases each). The germline V gene encodes CDR1 SGHRS and CDR2 YFSETQ. Trimming cost V 3 bases and J 4 bases, with 11 bases left between them. This CDR3 is 15 amino acids long. DNA of the CDR3: TGCGCCAGCAGCTGGGGACCTGGCGGGGCCAACGTCCTGACTTTC. Protein sequence: CASSWGPGGANVLTF.

This chain uses TRBV6-1 with TRBJ1-1; no clear D. The V end was cut by 1 base, the J end by 8 bases, with 5 bases between. Germline V gene sequence: CDR1 MNHNS, CDR2 SASEGT. The CDR3 is 11 amino acids. The CDR3 is CASSEVYEAFF. The CDR3 DNA reads as TGTGCCAGCAGTGAAGTATACGAAGCTTTCTTT.

A single count supports this clone. This chain connects TRBV18 to TRBJ2-1, with D unresolved. The CDR3 length is 11 residues. Germline CDR1 reads KGHSH; CDR2 reads LQKENI. The V and J ends lost 2 bases and 10 bases respectively, with 6 bases between them. As DNA, the CDR3 is TGTGCCAGCTCACCAGAAGTGGAGCAGTTCTTC. Protein: CASSPEVEQFF.

This clone is a singleton in its sample. The chain couples TRBV12-5 to TRBJ2-2; TRBD2 aligns across 13 bases. The V and J ends lost 2 bases and 5 bases, in that order; junction bases with no gene match: 5. The CDR3 runs 17 residues. Germline V lookup: CDR1 LGHNT, CDR2 FRNRAP. In nucleotides, the CDR3 is TGTGCTAGTGGTTTGCGGACTAGCGGGAGCGGGACCGGGGAGCTGTTTTTT. Translation gives CASGLRTSGSGTGELFF.

This chain joins TRBV29-1 and TRBJ2-7; possibly TRBD2 for D (6 bases). Trimming took 6 bases from V and 4 from J, leaving 10 bases between them. The CDR3 has 11 amino acids. Germline CDR1 is SQVTM and CDR2 is ANQGSEA. Here the CDR3 reads CSVSDYYEQYF. CDR3 in DNA: TGCAGCGTCTCGGACTATTACGAGCAGTACTTC.

The V call is TRBV6-6, the J call TRBJ2-5; the D gene could be TRBD1 or TRBD2 (7 bases each). Trimming left V 5 bases short and J 3 bases short, with 16 bases between. This CDR3 spans 15 amino acids. The germline CDR1 and CDR2 sequences are MNHNY and SVGAGI (reference sequence). CDR3 loop: CASSQDREGEETQYF. DNA for the CDR3: TGTGCCAGCAGTCAAGACAGGGAGGGGGAAGAGACCCAGTACTTC.

V usage is TRBV10-3 and J usage is TRBJ2-1; 9 nucleotides agree with TRBD2. The junction had 5 bases not matched to a gene; V was cut back by 6 bases and J by 11 bases. Germline CDR1 is ENHRY and CDR2 is SYGVKD. This CDR3 is built from 12 residues. This CDR3 is CAIRYASGKQFF. The CDR3 bases are TGTGCCATCAGGTATGCTAGCGGGAAGCAGTTCTTC.

The chain uses TRBV6-1 and TRBJ2-1, with D unresolved. The V end lost 5 bases, the J end lost 7 bases, and 9 bases lay between the germline ends. The CDR3 contains 12 residues. Germline-derived CDR1 and CDR2 are MNHNS and SASEGT. CDR3 in amino acids: CASSMTDNEQFF. The CDR3 region has the DNA TGTGCCAGCAGTATGACGGATAATGAGCAGTTCTTC.

The CDR3 bases are TGTGCTAGTGGTTGGGTAGCGGGAAGTGAGCAGTTCTTC. Its protein product is CASGWVAGSEQFF. The chain has TRBV12-5 and TRBJ2-1; TRBD2 matches at 8 bases. This CDR3 has 13 residues. Unmatched junction bases numbered 5, after V lost 4 bases and J lost 9 bases. In germline, CDR1 is LGHNT, CDR2 FRNRAP.

The genes are TRBV6-4 and TRBJ2-2, with TRBD1 as a possible D gene (6 bases). This CDR3 spans 14 amino acids. CDR1 and CDR2 from the germline V gene are MRHNA and SNTAGT. The V end was cut by 5 bases, the J end by 1 base, with 8 bases between. In DNA form, the CDR3 reads TGTGCCAGCAGTCCACAGGGGAACACCGGGGAGCTGTTTTTT. Its protein product is CASSPQGNTGELFF.

The chain employs TRBV7-8 and TRBJ2-3, with D perhaps matching TRBD1 or TRBD2 (5 bases each). CDR1 SGHVS and CDR2 FQNEAQ come from the germline V gene. The CDR3 has 17 residues. Trimming shortened V by 0 bases and J by 1 base, and 14 bases separated the two germline ends. The CDR3 sequence is CASSLARGGQRTDTQYF. In nucleotides, the CDR3 is TGTGCCAGCAGCTTAGCCCGGGGCGGGCAGCGCACAGATACGCAGTATTTT. The full variable domain, completed using reference TRBV7-8 and TRBJ2-3, is GAGVSQSPRYKVAKRGQDVALRCDPISGHVSLFWYQQALGQGPEFLTYFQNEAQLDKSGLPSDRFFAERPEGSVSTLKIQRTQQEDSAVYLCASSLARGGQRTDTQYFGPGTRLTVL.

The CDR3 spells CAISESGGAGIYNEQFF. The CDR3 coding sequence is TGTGCCATCAGTGAGTCAGGCGGAGCGGGAATATACAATGAGCAGTTCTTC. The genes are TRBV10-3 and TRBJ2-1; 7 nucleotides line up with TRBD2. Germline V gene data show CDR1 as ENHRY and CDR2 as SYGVKD. Trimming took 0 bases from V and 4 from J; bases not matched to a gene: 9. The length of the CDR3 is 17 residues.

This rearrangement joins TRBV5-1 to TRBJ2-6; possibly TRBD1 for D (6 bases). The CDR3 spans 16 residues. Trimming left V 3 bases short and J 0 bases short, with 10 bases between. CDR1 and CDR2 (germline): SGHRS, YFSETQ. CDR3 region: CASSSRTDSGANVLTF. CDR3 sequence (DNA): TGCGCCAGCAGCTCTCGGACAGACTCTGGGGCCAACGTCCTGACTTTC.

The chain couples TRBV10-3 to TRBJ2-1; D possibly corresponds to TRBD2 (7 bases). Trimming took 7 bases from V and 10 from J, leaving 20 bases between them. The V gene's germline CDR1 is ENHRY and CDR2 SYGVKD. CDR3 length: 14 residues. The CDR3, as DNA: TGTGCCATCATGGGAAGCGGGACAACTGGGGAGCAGTTCTTC. It codes for CAIMGSGTTGEQFF.

V gene TRBV28 combines with J gene TRBJ2-3; D perhaps matches TRBD1 (6 bases). The germline V and J ends were trimmed by 6 bases and 2 bases, with 9 bases remaining between them. There are 13 residues in the CDR3. CDR1 and CDR2 (germline): MDHEN, SYDVKM. The CDR3 region is CASSQGNTDTQYF. Here the CDR3 DNA reads TGTGCCAGCAGCCAGGGGAACACAGATACGCAGTATTTT.

V is TRBV19 and J is TRBJ1-1, with a weak D call TRBD1 (5 bases). The V and J ends lost 5 bases and 1 base respectively, with 14 bases between them. This CDR3 comprises 15 residues. CDR1 LNHDA and CDR2 SQIVND come from the germline V gene (reference sequence). The CDR3 nucleotides read TGTGCCAGTAGTCGAGCCGGGACGGGGAACACTGAAGCTTTCTTT. It translates to CASSRAGTGNTEAFF.

This sequence joins TRBV29-1 and TRBJ2-7; 9 nucleotides line up with TRBD1. Germline CDR1 and CDR2: SQVTM and ANQGSEA. J lost 3 bases, V lost 8 bases, and 11 bases had no gene match. This CDR3 has 14 residues. The CDR3 loop is CSFRGGGQGYEQYF. For the CDR3, the DNA is TGCAGCTTCCGGGGCGGGGGACAGGGCTACGAGCAGTACTTC.